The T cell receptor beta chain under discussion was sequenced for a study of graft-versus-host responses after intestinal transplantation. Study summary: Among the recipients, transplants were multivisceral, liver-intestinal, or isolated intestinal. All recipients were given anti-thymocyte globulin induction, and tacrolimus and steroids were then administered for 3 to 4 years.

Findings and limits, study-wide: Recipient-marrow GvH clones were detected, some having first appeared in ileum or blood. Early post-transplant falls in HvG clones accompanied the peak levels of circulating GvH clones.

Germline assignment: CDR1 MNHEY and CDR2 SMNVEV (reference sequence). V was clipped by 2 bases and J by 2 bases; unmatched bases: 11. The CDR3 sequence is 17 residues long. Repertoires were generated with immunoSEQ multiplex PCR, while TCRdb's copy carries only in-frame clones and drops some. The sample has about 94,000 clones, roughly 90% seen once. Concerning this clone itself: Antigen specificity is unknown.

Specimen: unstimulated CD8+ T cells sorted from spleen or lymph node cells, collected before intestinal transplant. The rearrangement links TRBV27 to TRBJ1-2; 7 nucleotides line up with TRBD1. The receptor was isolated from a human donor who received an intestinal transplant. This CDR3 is CASSLVGTATLNYGYTF. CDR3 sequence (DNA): TGTGCCAGCAGTTTAGTAGGGACAGCGACCTTGAACTATGGCTACACCTTC.